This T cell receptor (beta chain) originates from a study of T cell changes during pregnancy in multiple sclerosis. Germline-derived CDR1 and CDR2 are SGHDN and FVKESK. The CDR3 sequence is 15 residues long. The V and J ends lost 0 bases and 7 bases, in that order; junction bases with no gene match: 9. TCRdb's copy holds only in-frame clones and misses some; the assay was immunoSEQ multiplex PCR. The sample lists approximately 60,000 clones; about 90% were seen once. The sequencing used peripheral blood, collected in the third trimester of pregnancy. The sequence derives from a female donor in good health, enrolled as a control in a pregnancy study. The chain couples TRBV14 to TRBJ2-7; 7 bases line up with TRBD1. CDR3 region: CASSQDADRTGEQYF. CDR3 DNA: TGTGCCAGCAGCCAAGATGCGGACAGGACGGGGGAGCAGTACTTC.